A single sample is the source of the 15 T cell receptor beta chains below, sequenced in a study of blood T cell repertoires in COVID-19. The data were produced by immunoSEQ multiplex PCR, yet TCRdb's version contains in-frame clones alone and is incomplete. The repertoire includes around 70,000 clones, approximately 90% of them detected once, and around 7% sits in the top ten. Sample: peripheral blood. These receptors all stem from a human donor in a cohort sampled during active COVID-19.

The chain couples TRBV7-2 to TRBJ2-5, with D perhaps matching TRBD2 (5 bases). Trimming shortened V by 2 bases and J by 9 bases, and 13 bases separated the two germline ends. CDR1 is SGHTA and CDR2 is FQGNSA in the germline V gene. The CDR3 spans 13 residues. CDR3 in DNA: TGTGCCAGCAGCTTATTCCGGGATCAGGCCCAGTACTTC. Protein product: CASSLFRDQAQYF.

This chain connects TRBV4-3 to TRBJ2-1, with TRBD2 identical over 8 bases. After removal of 4 bases from V and 6 bases from J, the junction contained 17 bases not matched to a gene. The CDR3 sequence is 18 residues long. Germline V CDR1 and CDR2: LGHNA, YSLEER. The CDR3 nucleotides are TGCGCCAGCAGCCGAGAATCCACTTGGGCCAGCGGGGGCAATGAGCAGTTCTTC. Translating it yields CASSRESTWASGGNEQFF.

This clone was seen at least ten times. Other DNA sequences in this specimen translate into the identical CDR3. CDR3 region: CASSLVGRPNTGELFF. The DNA for the CDR3 is TGTGCCAGCAGCTTAGTGGGCAGACCAAACACCGGGGAGCTGTTTTTT. V gene TRBV7-3 combines with J gene TRBJ2-2; D gene ambiguous. The CDR3 covers 16 residues. Trimming removed 2 bases from V and 2 bases from J, with 12 bases in between. Germline V gene lookup returns CDR1 SGHTA and CDR2 FQGTGA.

This CDR3 reads CASSRIQGIDYEQYF. As DNA, the CDR3 is TGTGCCAGCAGCCGGATACAGGGAATCGACTACGAGCAGTACTTC. The gene calls are TRBV3-1 (or the pseudogene TRBV3-2) and TRBJ2-7; a weak D match, TRBD1 (6 bases). Germline loops: CDR1 LGHDT, CDR2 YNNKEL (reference sequence). The V end was cut by 4 bases, the J end by 3 bases, with 16 bases between. This CDR3 comprises 15 residues.

V usage is TRBV6-5 and J usage is TRBJ1-5, with TRBD1 identical over 9 bases. This CDR3 contains 16 residues. Germline CDR1 MNHEY, CDR2 SVGAGI. Germline trimming cut 4 bases from V and 4 bases from J; bases unmatched to any gene: 8. The CDR3 bases are TGTGCCAGCAGTTCCATGGACAGGGGTGGAAATCAGCCCCAGCATTTT. Translated, it gives CASSSMDRGGNQPQHF.

V gene TRBV7-8 combines with J gene TRBJ2-7, with 10 bases lining up with TRBD2. Germline lookup yields CDR1 SGHVS and CDR2 FQNEAQ. Germline trimming cut 3 bases from V and 4 bases from J; bases unmatched to any gene: 6. The CDR3 is 15 residues long. CDR3 sequence reads: CASSFQASGSYEQYF. In DNA form, the CDR3 reads TGTGCCAGCAGCTTTCAGGCTAGCGGGAGTTACGAGCAGTACTTC.

V and J are TRBV19 and TRBJ1-3; 7 bases are a match to TRBD1. The CDR3 covers 15 residues. Germline CDR1 is LNHDA and CDR2 is SQIVND (reference sequence). With V trimmed by 3 bases and J by 7 bases, 9 bases remained unmatched. Here the CDR3 DNA reads TGTGCCAGTAGTATTCTCGACAGGGTGGAGAACACCATATATTTT. Its translation is CASSILDRVENTIYF.

The chain carries TRBV6-2 or TRBV6-3 and TRBJ2-3, with TRBD2 identical over 8 bases. In germline, CDR1 is MNHEY, CDR2 SVGEGT. There are 15 residues in the CDR3. Trimming cost V 2 bases and J 3 bases; bases outside gene matches: 4. CDR3 sequence (DNA): TGTGCCAGCAGTTACGTTACTAGCGGAACAGATACGCAGTATTTT. Protein sequence: CASSYVTSGTDTQYF.

The chain is built from TRBV18 and TRBJ2-7; tentative D call: TRBD2 (6 bases). V was trimmed by 6 bases and J by 2 bases, leaving 20 bases between them. The germline gives CDR1 KGHSH, CDR2 LQKENI. This CDR3 region has 16 residues. The CDR3 is CASSPPRGEEPYEQYF. The CDR3 coding sequence is TGTGCCAGCTCGCCCCCGCGCGGGGAGGAGCCCTACGAGCAGTACTTC. The entire variable domain, with the rest obtained from reference TRBV18 and TRBJ2-7, is as follows: NAGVMQNPRHLVRRRGQEARLRCSPMKGHSHVYWYRQLPEEGLKFMVYLQKENIIDESGMPKERFSAEFPKEGPSILRIQQVVRGDSAAYFCASSPPRGEEPYEQYFGPGTRLTVT.

The chain uses TRBV7-9 and TRBJ2-2; D uncertain. CDR3 length: 14 amino acids. Trimming left V 3 bases short and J 4 bases short, with 9 bases between. Germline loops: CDR1 SEHNR, CDR2 FQNEAQ (reference sequence). The CDR3 here is CASSLQQPTGELFF. CDR3 nucleotides: TGTGCCAGCAGCTTGCAACAGCCCACCGGGGAGCTGTTTTTT.

V usage is TRBV18 and J usage is TRBJ1-1; the match to TRBD1 covers 7 bases. The CDR3 has 15 amino acids. CDR1 and CDR2 (germline): KGHSH, LQKENI. The V gene end was trimmed by 3 bases and the J gene end by 0 bases; junction bases not matched to a gene: 4. The CDR3 sequence: CASSPDRSMNTEAFF. CDR3 DNA sequence: TGTGCCAGCTCACCGGACAGGTCCATGAACACTGAAGCTTTCTTT. Filled out from reference TRBV18 and TRBJ1-1, the complete variable domain reads NAGVMQNPRHLVRRRGQEARLRCSPMKGHSHVYWYRQLPEEGLKFMVYLQKENIIDESGMPKERFSAEFPKEGPSILRIQQVVRGDSAAYFCASSPDRSMNTEAFFGQGTRLTVV.

The chain recombines TRBV6-1 with TRBJ2-7; D uncertain. The germline V gene encodes CDR1 MNHNS and CDR2 SASEGT. This CDR3 comprises 15 residues. Trimming pared 2 bases from V and 2 bases from J, leaving 13 bases between. The CDR3 nucleotides are TGTGCCAGCAGTGAAATTTCAACAGCCACCTACGAGCAGTACTTC. It encodes CASSEISTATYEQYF.

The chain couples TRBV21-1 to TRBJ2-7; TRBD2, as called in the table, went unchecked against the DNA. TRBV21-1 counts as a pseudogene. The CDR3 runs 11 residues. This CDR3 reads CASSPPNEQYF. The DNA of the CDR3 is TGTGCCAGCAGCCCCCCTAACGAGCAGTACTTC.

This chain joins TRBV6-2 or TRBV6-3 and TRBJ2-3, with TRBD1 matching 9 bases. Unmatched junction bases numbered 5, after V lost 6 bases and J lost 1 base. In germline, CDR1 is MNHEY, CDR2 SVGEGT. This CDR3 contains 15 residues. CDR3 sequence reads: CASSDRGARTDTQYF. The CDR3 DNA follows: TGTGCCAGCAGCGACAGGGGGGCTCGCACAGATACGCAGTATTTT.

The rearrangement joins TRBV15 to TRBJ2-7, with 10 bases matching TRBD2. The V segment lost 0 bases and the J segment 7 bases; nucleotides outside the gene matches: 3. Germline V gene lookup returns CDR1 LNHNV and CDR2 YYDKDF (reference sequence). This CDR3 comprises 14 residues. CDR3 amino acids: CATSRDELAGEQYF. The CDR3, as DNA: TGTGCCACCAGCAGAGATGAACTAGCGGGGGAGCAGTACTTC.